The T cell receptor (beta chain) under discussion was sequenced for a study of T cell responses to AZD1222 COVID-19 vaccine. Study results and caveats: It was only six AZD1222 recipients who were seropositive at baseline. Close to half of all spike-specific TCRs reportedly target regions of the variants that are unmutated. Most donors were white British, females outnumbered males, and clonal diversity was possibly underestimated.

A note on this clone: Its antigen is undetermined.

Germline V CDR1 and CDR2: LGHDT, YNNKEL (reference sequence). The CDR3 loop spans 18 amino acids. The V end lost 2 bases, the J end lost 0 bases, and 17 bases lay between the germline ends. Data came from immunoSEQ multiplex PCR; TCRdb stores just in-frame clones and leaves some out. The sample yields under 200,000 clones, 90% seen once. This TCR derives from an adult in good health. The input for sequencing was peripheral blood, taken on day 0 of AZD1222 vaccination. The chain recombines TRBV3-1 (or the pseudogene TRBV3-2) with TRBJ1-3; D is perhaps TRBD1 (6 bases). CDR3 loop: CASSQREPGDASGNTIYF. The CDR3 nucleotides are TGTGCCAGCAGCCAACGGGAGCCAGGGGACGCCTCTGGAAACACCATATATTTT.